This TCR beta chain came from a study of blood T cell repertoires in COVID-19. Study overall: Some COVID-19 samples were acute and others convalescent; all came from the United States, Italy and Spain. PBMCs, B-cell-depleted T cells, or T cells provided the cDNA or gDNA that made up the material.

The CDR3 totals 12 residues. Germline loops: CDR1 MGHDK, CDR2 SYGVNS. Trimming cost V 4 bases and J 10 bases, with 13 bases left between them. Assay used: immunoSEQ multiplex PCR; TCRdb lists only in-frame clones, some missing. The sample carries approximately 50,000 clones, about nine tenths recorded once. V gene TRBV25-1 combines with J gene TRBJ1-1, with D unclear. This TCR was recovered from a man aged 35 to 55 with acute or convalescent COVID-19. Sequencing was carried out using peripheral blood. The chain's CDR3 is CASSASEYVAFF. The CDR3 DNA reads TGTGCCAGCAGTGCGTCGGAGTACGTAGCTTTCTTT. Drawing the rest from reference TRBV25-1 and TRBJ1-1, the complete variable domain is EADIYQTPRYLVIGTGKKITLECSQTMGHDKMYWYQQDPGMELHLIHYSYGVNSTEKGDLSSESTVSRIRTEHFPLTLESARPSHTSQYLCASSASEYVAFFGQGTRLTVV.